The rows below give T cell receptor beta chains drawn from one sample of a study of blood T cells in healthy people across ages. TCRdb analysed the 5' RACE reads with MiXCR anew, one entry per CDR3 protein. The sample shows about 1.4 million distinct CDR3 sequences, approximately 63% of them seen only once. The sample was blood. These receptors were obtained from a man aged 18 to 30 in good health. Each CDR3 is given with its conserved first and last residue. A D gene is named only where the DNA matches it firmly. A row's size may be missing; if present it is once, few, many or a size class.

V gene	clone size	D gene	J gene	CDR3 protein	CDR3 DNA
TRBV27	NA	NA	TRBJ1-1	CASTTGGTEAFF	TGTGCCTCCACGACAGGCGGAACTGAAGCTTTCTTT
TRBV4-1	NA	NA	TRBJ2-1	CASSPREKPYNEQFF	TGCGCCAGCAGCCCCCGGGAGAAACCCTACAATGAGCAGTTCTTC
TRBV6-1	NA	NA	TRBJ1-5	CASSEAGDASHFSNQPQHF	TGTGCCAGCAGTGAAGCAGGGGACGCGAGCCATTTTAGCAATCAGCCCCAGCATTTT
TRBV29-1	NA	TRBD2	TRBJ2-5	CSAGGGGSEAQYF	TGCAGCGCCGGAGGCGGGGGGTCAGAGGCCCAGTACTTC
TRBV6-5	NA	TRBD2	TRBJ2-7	CASSYRARSKWEGYEQYF	TGTGCCAGCAGTTACCGCGCCCGGAGTAAATGGGAGGGCTACGAGCAGTACTTC
TRBV14	NA	TRBD2	TRBJ2-2	CASSRRDYRGPLNTGELFF	TGTGCCAGCAGCCGAAGGGACTACCGTGGGCCACTTAACACCGGGGAGCTGTTTTTT
TRBV21-1	NA	NA	TRBJ1-2	CASSKEGRRNYGYTF	TGTGCCAGCAGCAAAGAGGGCAGGAGAAACTATGGCTACACCTTC
TRBV20-1	NA	TRBD2	TRBJ2-5	CSDESGVRETQYF	TGCAGTGATGAGAGCGGGGTGAGAGAGACCCAGTACTTC
TRBV20-1	few	NA	TRBJ1-5	CSASFASNQPQHF	TGCAGTGCTAGTTTTGCAAGCAATCAGCCCCAGCATTTT
TRBV20-1	NA	TRBD2	TRBJ2-7	CSARGRLAGGSYEQYF	TGCAGTGCTAGAGGTCGTCTAGCGGGAGGATCCTACGAGCAGTACTTC
TRBV6-5	once	NA	TRBJ2-5	CASSYSAAAYQETQYF	TGTGCCAGCAGTTACTCGGCGGCGGCCTATCAAGAGACCCAGTACTTC
TRBV20-1	NA	NA	TRBJ2-1	CSARDIKGVNEQFF	TGCAGTGCTAGGGACATCAAGGGAGTCAATGAGCAGTTCTTC
TRBV14	NA	NA	TRBJ2-7	CASSHYNLYEQYF	TGTGCCAGCAGCCACTATAACCTTTACGAGCAGTACTTC